This entry features one TCR beta chain sequence. The antigen remains unidentified. The data were taken from a study of vaccination effects on CD4 cells after COVID-19. Study background: Viral peptide pool expansion of antigen-specific CD4+ T cells preceded sequencing in the ViraFEST assay. The second dose preceded post-vaccine samples by a median of 72 days. For each well, a few million PBMC were cultured with roughly 9.2 IU/ml IL-2 and about 11 ug/ml peptides.

Some clones are missing from TCRdb's copy, which holds only in-frame ones; the method was immunoSEQ multiplex PCR. The repertoire holds more than 55,000 clones, with approximately 80% as singletons. At the end of 9 to 11 days of culture, CD4+ T cells were isolated. Participants were vaccinated with two doses of either the BNT162b2 or mRNA-1273 vaccine. This CDR3 has 12 residues. The germline V gene encodes CDR1 SEHNR and CDR2 FQNEAQ (reference sequence). V lost 4 bases, J lost 4 bases, and 5 bases lay in between. The origin of this receptor is a human donor who received a COVID-19 vaccine. The V call is TRBV7-9, the J call TRBJ1-5; D remains unclear. Sequenced here: CD4+ T cells from PBMCs cultured without peptide, sampled after COVID-19 vaccination. Written as DNA, the CDR3 is TGTGCCAGCAGCTCAGATAATCAGCCCCAGCATTTT. This encodes CASSSDNQPQHF.